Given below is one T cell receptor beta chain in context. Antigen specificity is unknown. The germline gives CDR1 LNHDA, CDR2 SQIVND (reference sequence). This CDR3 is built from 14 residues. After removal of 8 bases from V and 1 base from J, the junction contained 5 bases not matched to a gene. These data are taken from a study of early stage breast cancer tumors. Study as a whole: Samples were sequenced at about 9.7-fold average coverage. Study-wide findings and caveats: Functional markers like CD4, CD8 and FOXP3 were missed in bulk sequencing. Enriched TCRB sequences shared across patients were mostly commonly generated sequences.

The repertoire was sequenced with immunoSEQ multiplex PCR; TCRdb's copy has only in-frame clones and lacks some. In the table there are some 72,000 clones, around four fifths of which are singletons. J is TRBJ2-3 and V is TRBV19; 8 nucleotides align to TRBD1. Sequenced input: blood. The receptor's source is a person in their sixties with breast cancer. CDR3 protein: CASSDRGRTDTQYF. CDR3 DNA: TGTGCCAGTTCCGACAGGGGCCGCACAGATACGCAGTATTTT.